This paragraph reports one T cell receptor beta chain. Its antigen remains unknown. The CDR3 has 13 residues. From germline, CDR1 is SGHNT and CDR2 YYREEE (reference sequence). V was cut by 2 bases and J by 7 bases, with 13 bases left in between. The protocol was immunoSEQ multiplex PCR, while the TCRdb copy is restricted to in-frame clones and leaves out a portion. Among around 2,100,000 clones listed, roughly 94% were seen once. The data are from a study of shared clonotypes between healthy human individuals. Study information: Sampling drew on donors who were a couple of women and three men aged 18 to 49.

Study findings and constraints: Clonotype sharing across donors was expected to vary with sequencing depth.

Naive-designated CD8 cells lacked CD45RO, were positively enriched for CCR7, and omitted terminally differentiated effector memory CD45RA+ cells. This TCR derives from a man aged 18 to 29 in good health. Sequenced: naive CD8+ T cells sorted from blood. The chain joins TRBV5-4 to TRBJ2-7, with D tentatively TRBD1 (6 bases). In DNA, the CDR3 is TGTGCCAGCAGCTTTATGGGGGCTGGGGAGCAGTACTTC. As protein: CASSFMGAGEQYF.